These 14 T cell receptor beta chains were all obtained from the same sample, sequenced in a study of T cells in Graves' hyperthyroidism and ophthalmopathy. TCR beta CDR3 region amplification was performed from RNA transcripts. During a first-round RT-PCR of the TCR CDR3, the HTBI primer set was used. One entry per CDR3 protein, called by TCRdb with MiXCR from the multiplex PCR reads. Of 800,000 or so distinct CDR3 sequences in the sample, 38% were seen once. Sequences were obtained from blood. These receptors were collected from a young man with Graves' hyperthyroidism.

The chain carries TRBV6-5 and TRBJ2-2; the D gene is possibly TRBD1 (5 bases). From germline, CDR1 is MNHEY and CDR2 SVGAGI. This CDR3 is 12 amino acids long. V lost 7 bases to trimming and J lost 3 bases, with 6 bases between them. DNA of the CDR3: TGTGCCAGCAAGGGGTACACCGGGGAGCTGTTTTTT. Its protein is CASKGYTGELFF.

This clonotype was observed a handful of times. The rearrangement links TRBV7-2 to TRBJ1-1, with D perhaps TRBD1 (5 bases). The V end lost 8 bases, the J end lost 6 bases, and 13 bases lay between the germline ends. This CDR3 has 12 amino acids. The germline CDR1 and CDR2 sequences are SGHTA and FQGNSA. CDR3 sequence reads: CASGRDGAEAFF. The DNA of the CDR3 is TGTGCCAGCGGGAGGGACGGGGCTGAAGCTTTCTTT.

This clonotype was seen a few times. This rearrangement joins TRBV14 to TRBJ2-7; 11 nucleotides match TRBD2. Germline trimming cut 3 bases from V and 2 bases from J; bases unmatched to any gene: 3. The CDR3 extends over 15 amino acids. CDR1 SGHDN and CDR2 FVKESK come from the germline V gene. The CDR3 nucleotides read TGTGCCAGCAGCCATCTAGCGGGGGGTCCCTACGAGCAGTACTTC. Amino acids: CASSHLAGGPYEQYF.

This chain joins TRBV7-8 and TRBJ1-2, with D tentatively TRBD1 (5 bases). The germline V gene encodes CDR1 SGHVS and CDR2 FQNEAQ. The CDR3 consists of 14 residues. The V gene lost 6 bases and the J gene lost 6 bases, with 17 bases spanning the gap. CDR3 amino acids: CASSPTGPLDGYTF. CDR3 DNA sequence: TGTGCCAGCAGTCCTACGGGGCCTTTGGATGGCTACACCTTC. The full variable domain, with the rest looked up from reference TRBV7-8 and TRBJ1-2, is GAGVSQSPRYKVAKRGQDVALRCDPISGHVSLFWYQQALGQGPEFLTYFQNEAQLDKSGLPSDRFFAERPEGSVSTLKIQRTQQEDSAVYLCASSPTGPLDGYTFGSGTRLTVV.

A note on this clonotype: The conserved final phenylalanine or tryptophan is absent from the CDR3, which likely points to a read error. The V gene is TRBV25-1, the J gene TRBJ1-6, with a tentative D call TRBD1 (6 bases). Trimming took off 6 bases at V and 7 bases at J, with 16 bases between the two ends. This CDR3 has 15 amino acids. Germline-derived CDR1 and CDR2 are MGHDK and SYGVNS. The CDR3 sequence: CASSFVWGQNSPLHL. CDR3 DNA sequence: TGTGCCAGCAGCTTTGTTTGGGGGCAAAATTCACCCCTCCACCTT.

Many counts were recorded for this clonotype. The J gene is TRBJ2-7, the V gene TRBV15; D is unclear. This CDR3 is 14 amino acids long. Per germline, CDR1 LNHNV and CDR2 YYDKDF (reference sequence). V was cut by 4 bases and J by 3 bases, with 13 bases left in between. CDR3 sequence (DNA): TGTGCCACCAGCACCCAAAGGACGGACTACGAGCAGTACTTC. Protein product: CATSTQRTDYEQYF. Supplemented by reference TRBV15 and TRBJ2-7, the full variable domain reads DAMVIQNPRYQVTQFGKPVTLSCSQTLNHNVMYWYQQKSSQAPKLLFHYYDKDFNNEADTPDNFQSRRPNTSFCFLDIRSPGLGDTAMYLCATSTQRTDYEQYFGPGTRLTVT.

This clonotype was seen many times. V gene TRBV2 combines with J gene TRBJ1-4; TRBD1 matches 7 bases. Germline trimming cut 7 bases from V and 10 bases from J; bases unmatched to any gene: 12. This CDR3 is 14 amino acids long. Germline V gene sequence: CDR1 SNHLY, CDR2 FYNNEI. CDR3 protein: CASIAGQTSGKLFF. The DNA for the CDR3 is TGTGCCAGCATTGCGGGACAGACCTCTGGAAAACTGTTTTTT.

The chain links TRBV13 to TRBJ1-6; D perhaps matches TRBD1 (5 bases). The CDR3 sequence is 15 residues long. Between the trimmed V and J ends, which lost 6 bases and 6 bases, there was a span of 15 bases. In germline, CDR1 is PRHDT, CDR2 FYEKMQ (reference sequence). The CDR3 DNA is TGTGCCAGCAGTCATTCCGGGGCGTTTAATTCACCCCTCCACTTT. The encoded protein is CASSHSGAFNSPLHF. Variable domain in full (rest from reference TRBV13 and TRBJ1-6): AAGVIQSPRHLIKEKRETATLKCYPIPRHDTVYWYQQGPGQDPQFLISFYEKMQSDKGSIPDRFSAQQFSDYHSELNMSSLELGDSALYFCASSHSGAFNSPLHFGNGTRLTVT.

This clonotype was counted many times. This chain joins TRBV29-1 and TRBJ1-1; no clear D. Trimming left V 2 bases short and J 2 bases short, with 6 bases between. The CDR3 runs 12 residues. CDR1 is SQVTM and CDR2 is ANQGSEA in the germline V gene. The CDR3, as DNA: TGCAGCGTTGAATTGCTAAACACTGAAGCTTTCTTT. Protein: CSVELLNTEAFF.

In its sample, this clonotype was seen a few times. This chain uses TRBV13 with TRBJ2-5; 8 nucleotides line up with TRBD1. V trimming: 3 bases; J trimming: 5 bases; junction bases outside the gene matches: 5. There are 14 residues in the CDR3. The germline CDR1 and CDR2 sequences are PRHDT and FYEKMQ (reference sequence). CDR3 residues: CASSFPTGGETQYF. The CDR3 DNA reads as TGTGCCAGCAGCTTCCCTACAGGGGGGGAGACCCAGTACTTC.

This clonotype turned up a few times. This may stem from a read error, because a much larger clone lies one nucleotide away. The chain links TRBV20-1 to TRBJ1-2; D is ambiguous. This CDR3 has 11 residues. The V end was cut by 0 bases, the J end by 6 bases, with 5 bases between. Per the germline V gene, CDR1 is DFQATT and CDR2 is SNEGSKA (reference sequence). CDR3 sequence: CSAREDHGYTF. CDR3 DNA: TGCAGTGCTAGAGAGGACCATGGCTACACCTTC.

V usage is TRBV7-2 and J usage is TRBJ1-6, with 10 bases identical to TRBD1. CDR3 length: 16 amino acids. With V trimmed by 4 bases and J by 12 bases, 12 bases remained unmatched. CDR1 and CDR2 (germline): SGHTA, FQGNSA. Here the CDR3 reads CASSYSRTGGRVPLHF. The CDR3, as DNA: TGTGCCAGCAGCTATAGCCGGACAGGGGGAAGAGTACCCCTCCACTTT.

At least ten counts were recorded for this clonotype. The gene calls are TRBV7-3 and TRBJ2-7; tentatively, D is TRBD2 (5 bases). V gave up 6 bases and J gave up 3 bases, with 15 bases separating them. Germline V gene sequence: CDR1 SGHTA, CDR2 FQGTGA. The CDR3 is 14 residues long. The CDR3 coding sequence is TGTGCCAGCAGTCCCCTCGGAGGCAGCTACGAGCAGTACTTC. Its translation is CASSPLGGSYEQYF. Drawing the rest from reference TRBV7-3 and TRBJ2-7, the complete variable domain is GAGVSQTPSNKVTEKGKYVELRCDPISGHTALYWYRQSLGQGPEFLIYFQGTGAADDSGLPNDRFFAVRPEGSVSTLKIQRTERGDSAVYLCASSPLGGSYEQYFGPGTRLTVT.

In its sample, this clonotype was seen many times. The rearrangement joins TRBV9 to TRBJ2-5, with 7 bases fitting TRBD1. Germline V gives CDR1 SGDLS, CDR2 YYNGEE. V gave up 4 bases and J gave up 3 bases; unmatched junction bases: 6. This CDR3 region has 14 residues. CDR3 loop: CASSIHQGEETQYF. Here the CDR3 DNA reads TGTGCCAGCAGCATCCACCAGGGGGAAGAGACCCAGTACTTC.